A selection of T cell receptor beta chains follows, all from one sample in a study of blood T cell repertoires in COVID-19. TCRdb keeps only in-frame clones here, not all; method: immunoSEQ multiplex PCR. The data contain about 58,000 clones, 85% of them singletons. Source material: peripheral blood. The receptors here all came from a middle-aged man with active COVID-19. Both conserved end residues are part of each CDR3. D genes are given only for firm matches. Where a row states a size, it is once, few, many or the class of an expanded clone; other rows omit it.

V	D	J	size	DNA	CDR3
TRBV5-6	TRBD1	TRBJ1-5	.	TGTGCCAGCAGCTTTACAGGGGGCCAAGGTCAGCCCCAGCATTTT	CASSFTGGQGQPQHF
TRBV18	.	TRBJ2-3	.	TGTGCCAGCTCACCCAATACTGAGACCCGGGTTACGCAGTATTTT	CASSPNTETRVTQYF
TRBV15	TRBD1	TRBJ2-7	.	TGTGCCACCAGCGACCCGGGACAGTCCTACGAGCAGTACTTC	CATSDPGQSYEQYF
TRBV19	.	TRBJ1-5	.	TGTGCCAGTAGTATAAACCCCGCAGTCCCCAATCAGCCCCAGCATTTT	CASSINPAVPNQPQHF
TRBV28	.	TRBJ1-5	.	TGTGCCAGCAGTTTTCCCAGAAATCAGCCCCAGCATTTT	CASSFPRNQPQHF
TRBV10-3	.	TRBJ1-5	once	TGTGCCATCAGTGAGGACTCGATTCAGCCCCAGCATTTT	CAISEDSIQPQHF
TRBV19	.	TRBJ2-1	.	TGTGCCAGTAGTGTATCATCTAGCGCGGGTGAGCAGTTCTTC	CASSVSSSAGEQFF
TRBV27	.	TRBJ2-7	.	TGTGCCAGCAGTTCCCGGGTAGAGCCCTACGAGCAGTACTTC	CASSSRVEPYEQYF
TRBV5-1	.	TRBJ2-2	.	TGCGCCAGCAGCTTGGCAGGGACCGGGGAGCTGTTTTTT	CASSLAGTGELFF
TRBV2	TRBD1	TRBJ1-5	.	TGTGCCAGCAGTGAATTTAGGACAGGGAGCAATCAGCCCCAGCATTTT	CASSEFRTGSNQPQHF
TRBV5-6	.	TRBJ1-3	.	TGTGCCAGCAGCTTGTCTGACACCATATATTTT	CASSLSDTIYF
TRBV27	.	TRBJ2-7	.	TGTGCCAGCAGTGCCGCAGGTAGTCGGTACGAGCAGTACTTC	CASSAAGSRYEQYF
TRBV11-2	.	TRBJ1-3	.	TGTGCCAGCAGCTTAGATCCCTGGCCGGGGGACGGAAACACCATATATTTT	CASSLDPWPGDGNTIYF
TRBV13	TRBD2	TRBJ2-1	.	TGTGCCAGCAGCCTGACGACTAGCGGGAGGACACCGGGTAATGAGCAGTTCTTC	CASSLTTSGRTPGNEQFF
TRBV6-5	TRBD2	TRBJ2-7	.	TGTGCCAGCAGCCTACTAGCGGGGGCTCTCTACGAGCAGTACTTC	CASSLLAGALYEQYF
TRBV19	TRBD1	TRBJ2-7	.	TGTGCCAGTAGTGCCGGGACAGGGGTCTACGAGCAGTACTTC	CASSAGTGVYEQYF
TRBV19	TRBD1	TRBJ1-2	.	TGTGCCAGTAGTATAAACGCGGCCAGGGGGTCTGGCTACACCTTC	CASSINAARGSGYTF
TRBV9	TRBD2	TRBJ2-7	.	TGTGCCAGCAGCCTCGGACTAGCGGGCTACGAGCAGTACTTC	CASSLGLAGYEQYF
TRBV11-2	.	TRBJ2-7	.	TGTGCCAGCAGCTGGGACACCTCCTACGAGCAGTACTTC	CASSWDTSYEQYF
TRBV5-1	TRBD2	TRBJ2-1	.	TGCGCCAGCAGCTTTGGACTAGCGCCGGACAATGAGCAGTTCTTC	CASSFGLAPDNEQFF
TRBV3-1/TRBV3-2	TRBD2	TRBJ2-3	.	TGTGCCAGCAGCCAAGAGGTCGGGAGGGCCGGAGATACGCAGTATTTT	CASSQEVGRAGDTQYF
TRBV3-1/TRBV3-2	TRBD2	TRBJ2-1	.	TGTGCCAGCAGCCGCGTAGCGGGACCCTACAATGAGCAGTTCTTC	CASSRVAGPYNEQFF
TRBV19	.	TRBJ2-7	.	TGTGCCAGTAGTATAGGGAGGGGCCGCCAGTACTTC	CASSIGRGRQYF
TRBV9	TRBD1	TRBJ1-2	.	TGTGCCAGCAGCTTAACACAGGGGGCGAATTATGGCTACACCTTC	CASSLTQGANYGYTF
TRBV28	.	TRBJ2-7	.	TGTGCCAGCGGGGAACAGGGCCCCTTGTACGAGCAGTACTTC	CASGEQGPLYEQYF
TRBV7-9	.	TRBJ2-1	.	TGTGCCAGCAGCTTTCTGGTGAATGGTGGGCGCAATGAGCAGTTCTTC	CASSFLVNGGRNEQFF
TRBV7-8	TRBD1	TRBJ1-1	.	TGTGCCAGCAGCTTAGTGGGGGGACAGGGAAACACTGAAGCTTTCTTT	CASSLVGGQGNTEAFF
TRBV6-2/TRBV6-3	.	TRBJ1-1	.	TGTGCCAGCAGTTACGCCAGAACGAACACTGAAGCTTTCTTT	CASSYARTNTEAFF
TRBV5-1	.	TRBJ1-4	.	TGCGCCAGCAGCTTGGCCAGCGGGGCAACTAATGAAAAACTGTTTTTT	CASSLASGATNEKLFF
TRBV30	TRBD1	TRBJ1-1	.	TGTGCAGGGGACAGGGAGAACACTGAAGCTTTCTTT	CAGDRENTEAFF
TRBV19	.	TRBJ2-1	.	TGTGCCAGTAGAAAGCTACTATCAGCCTACAATGAGCAGTTCTTC	CASRKLLSAYNEQFF
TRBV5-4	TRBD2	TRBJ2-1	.	TGTGCCAGCAGCTTTAAGACGGGAGGGGTAAATGAGCAGTTCTTC	CASSFKTGGVNEQFF
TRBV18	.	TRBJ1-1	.	TGTGCCAGCTCACCTGAGAGCCCGTCCGTGAACACTGAAGCTTTCTTT	CASSPESPSVNTEAFF
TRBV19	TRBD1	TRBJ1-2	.	TGTGCCAGTAGAAAGCCGGGACAGTCGGGTGGCTACACCTTC	CASRKPGQSGGYTF
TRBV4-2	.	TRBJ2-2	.	TGTGCCAGCAGCCAAGTAGTCGGGAACACCGGGGAGCTGTTTTTT	CASSQVVGNTGELFF
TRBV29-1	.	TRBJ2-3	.	TGCAGCGGGGACAACAGGGATTGGGGCACAGATACGCAGTATTTT	CSGDNRDWGTDTQYF
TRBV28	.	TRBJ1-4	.	TGTGCCAGCAGTTTGGAGGAAAAACTGTTTTTT	CASSLEEKLFF
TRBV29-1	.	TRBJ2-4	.	TGCAGCCCGGGAGAGGGTGCGGGACTTTTAGCCAAAAACATTCAGTACTTC	CSPGEGAGLLAKNIQYF
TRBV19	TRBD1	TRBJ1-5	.	TGTGCCAGTAGTTCGGACAGGGTTGGTGACCAGCATTTT	CASSSDRVGDQHF
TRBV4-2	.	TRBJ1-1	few	TGTGCCAGCAGCCGGCAGGGCCAGAACACTGAAGCTTTCTTT	CASSRQGQNTEAFF
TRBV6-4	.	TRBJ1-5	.	TGTGCCAGCAGTGTCGTCGAGGATCAGCCCCAGCATTTT	CASSVVEDQPQHF
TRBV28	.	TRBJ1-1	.	TGTGCCAGCAGCCTCGGTGAGGGGAACACTGAAGCTTTCTTT	CASSLGEGNTEAFF
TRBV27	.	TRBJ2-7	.	TGTGCCAGCAGTCCCCAAAGGGGTTCGTCCTCCTACGAGCAGTACTTC	CASSPQRGSSSYEQYF
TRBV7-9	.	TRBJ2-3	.	TGTGCCATCAGAGGGGCAGTTAGCACAGATACGCAGTATTTT	CAIRGAVSTDTQYF
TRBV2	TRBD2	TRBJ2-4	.	TGTGCCAGCAGTGTGGGCGGGAGTGCTCTTCTAGCCAAAAACATTCAGTACTTC	CASSVGGSALLAKNIQYF
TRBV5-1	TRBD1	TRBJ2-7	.	TGCGCCAGCAGCACCGGGACAGGGAGCTACGAGCAGTACTTC	CASSTGTGSYEQYF
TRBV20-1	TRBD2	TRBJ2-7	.	TGCAGTGCTAGTGTCGGGACTATTTACGAGCAGTACTTC	CSASVGTIYEQYF
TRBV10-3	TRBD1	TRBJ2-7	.	TGTGCCATCAGGGACCGGGACAGGAGCTCCTACGAGCAGTACTTC	CAIRDRDRSSYEQYF
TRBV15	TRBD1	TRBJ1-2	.	TGTGCCACCAGCAGACTGAGGGGGCTGGATGGCTACACCTTC	CATSRLRGLDGYTF
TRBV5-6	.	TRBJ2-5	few	TGTGCCAGCAGATTCGACAGGCAAGAGACCCAGTACTTC	CASRFDRQETQYF
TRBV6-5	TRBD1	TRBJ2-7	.	TGTGCCAGCAGTTACTCGAGACAGGGGTCGTACGAGCAGTACTTC	CASSYSRQGSYEQYF
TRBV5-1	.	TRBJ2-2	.	TGCGCCAGCAGCATTCTAGCCCTCCCGAACACCGGGGAGCTGTTTTTT	CASSILALPNTGELFF
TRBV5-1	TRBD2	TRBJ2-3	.	TGCGCCAGCAGACTAGCGGGAACCACAGATACGCAGTATTTT	CASRLAGTTDTQYF
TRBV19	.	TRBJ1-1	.	TGTGCCAGTAGTATTATAGCGCTACAGAACACTGAAGCTTTCTTT	CASSIIALQNTEAFF